These 22 T cell receptor beta chains originate from one sample sequenced in a study of control samples from healthy donors and cancer patients. Generated by immunoSEQ multiplex PCR, the TCRdb table keeps only in-frame clones and is missing some. Of over 150,000 clones detected, approximately 94% appear once; the ten largest clones hold 4.5% to 6%. The sample taken for sequencing was blood. Every receptor here comes from a man between 35 and 55 years old in good health.

The V call is TRBV6-1, the J call TRBJ1-4; D uncertain. The CDR3 is 16 amino acids. Trimming shortened V by 2 bases and J by 0 bases, and 10 bases separated the two germline ends. The germline CDR1 and CDR2 sequences are MNHNS and SASEGT. The CDR3 reads CASSESPGATNEKLFF. Here the CDR3 DNA reads TGTGCCAGCAGTGAATCCCCGGGTGCAACTAATGAAAAACTGTTTTTT.

This sequence joins TRBV7-9 and TRBJ2-1, with no clear D. Germline CDR1 SEHNR, CDR2 FQNEAQ (reference sequence). The germline V and J ends were trimmed by 1 base and 7 bases, with 14 bases remaining between them. The length of the CDR3 is 15 residues. The DNA for the CDR3 is TGTGCCAGCAGCTTAGATGCGGCAGACTGGAATGAGCAGTTCTTC. As protein: CASSLDAADWNEQFF.

This clone was counted at least ten times. The chain employs TRBV6-5 and TRBJ2-2, with TRBD2 as a possible D gene (6 bases). The CDR3 length is 14 residues. Germline V CDR1 and CDR2: MNHEY, SVGAGI. V shed 8 bases and J shed 4 bases, with 14 bases lying between them. The CDR3 DNA reads as TGTGCCAGCTCTGTCGGGGGTGGCACCGGGGAGCTGTTTTTT. It specifies CASSVGGGTGELFF.

The rearrangement uses TRBV4-1 and TRBJ1-3; D gene ambiguous. Germline V gene lookup returns CDR1 MGHRA and CDR2 YSYEKL. V lost 1 base, J lost 2 bases, and 9 bases lay in between. This CDR3 comprises 15 residues. This CDR3 reads CASSQVGGAGNTIYF. The CDR3 DNA sequence: TGCGCCAGCAGCCAAGTTGGTGGTGCTGGAAACACCATATATTTT.

V gene TRBV7-2 combines with J gene TRBJ1-1; no firm D call. This CDR3 has 15 amino acids. Germline V gene sequence: CDR1 SGHTA, CDR2 FQGNSA. V lost 2 bases, J lost 3 bases, and 13 bases lay in between. The CDR3 DNA is TGTGCCAGCAGCTTATTAACGGGCGCGGACACTGAAGCTTTCTTT. Its protein product is CASSLLTGADTEAFF.

The gene calls are TRBV9 and TRBJ1-4; D not resolved. V was shortened by 0 bases and J by 5 bases, with 8 bases between the two germline ends. The CDR3 sequence is 14 residues long. The germline CDR1 and CDR2 sequences are SGDLS and YYNGEE. The CDR3 coding sequence is TGTGCCAGCAGCGTAGGTGTGGGGAATGAAAAACTGTTTTTT. Translating gives CASSVGVGNEKLFF.

This chain joins TRBV4-1 and TRBJ1-2, with D maybe TRBD1 (5 bases). CDR1 MGHRA and CDR2 YSYEKL come from the germline V gene. The CDR3 has 16 residues. Between the trimmed V and J ends, which lost 2 bases and 0 bases, there was a span of 13 bases. CDR3 sequence: CASSQWDSSANYGYTF. The DNA for the CDR3 is TGCGCCAGCAGCCAATGGGACTCGTCAGCTAACTATGGCTACACCTTC.

This clone came up once. V usage is TRBV7-9 and J usage is TRBJ2-1; D may match TRBD1 or TRBD2 (5 bases each). This CDR3 spans 15 amino acids. Germline values: CDR1 SEHNR, CDR2 FQNEAQ (reference sequence). V shed 4 bases and J shed 8 bases, with 18 bases lying between them. Written as DNA, the CDR3 is TGTGCCAGCAGCTCCGGGACCCAACGTTGGGATGAGCAGTTCTTC. Amino acid sequence: CASSSGTQRWDEQFF.

This chain joins TRBV5-1 and TRBJ2-5; 10 bases line up with TRBD1. The CDR3 has 14 amino acids. J lost 5 bases, V lost 4 bases, and 5 bases had no gene match. Germline values: CDR1 SGHRS, CDR2 YFSETQ. The DNA of the CDR3 is TGCGCCAGCAGCCCCGTGGGACAGGGGGAGACCCAGTACTTC. It yields the protein CASSPVGQGETQYF. The full variable domain, its missing parts supplied by reference TRBV5-1 and TRBJ2-5, is KAGVTQTPRYLIKTRGQQVTLSCSPISGHRSVSWYQQTPGQGLQFLFEYFSETQRNKGNFPGRFSGRQFSNSRSEMNVSTLELGDSALYLCASSPVGQGETQYFGPGTRLLVL.

V and J are TRBV13 and TRBJ1-2; D uncertain. Trimming removed 4 bases from V and 6 bases from J, with 15 bases in between. Germline V gene lookup returns CDR1 PRHDT and CDR2 FYEKMQ (reference sequence). This CDR3 is built from 14 residues. CDR3 DNA sequence: TGTGCCAGCAGCTCCCGGAAGGGTGACGATGGCTACACCTTC. Translating gives CASSSRKGDDGYTF.

The sample holds one count of this clone. The chain carries TRBV4-2 and TRBJ1-5; 8 bases match TRBD1. The V gene's germline CDR1 is LGHNA and CDR2 YNFKEQ. The CDR3 has 18 residues. With 3 bases clipped from V and 0 bases from J, the junction kept 10 bases outside the gene matches. The chain's CDR3 is CASSQTPGQANSNQPQHF. CDR3 DNA: TGTGCCAGCAGCCAGACACCGGGACAGGCAAATAGCAATCAGCCCCAGCATTTT.

This rearrangement joins TRBV30 to TRBJ2-7, with D unclear. Trimming cost V 2 bases and J 5 bases, with 10 bases left between them. Germline-derived CDR1 and CDR2 are GTSNPN and SVGIG (reference sequence). This CDR3 contains 12 residues. CDR3 DNA sequence: TGTGCCTGGAGTTCGGGCAGCCACGAGCAGTACTTC. As protein: CAWSSGSHEQYF.

The chain uses TRBV30 and TRBJ1-1, with D maybe TRBD1 (5 bases). Trimming shortened V by 4 bases and J by 0 bases, and 6 bases separated the two germline ends. Germline loops: CDR1 GTSNPN, CDR2 SVGIG (reference sequence). This CDR3 has 12 residues. DNA of the CDR3: TGTGCCTGGACAGGGTTGAACACTGAAGCTTTCTTT. As protein: CAWTGLNTEAFF.

The chain combines TRBV4-3 with TRBJ1-3, with 10 bases lining up with TRBD1. Germline V lookup: CDR1 LGHNA, CDR2 YSLEER. V trimming: 0 bases; J trimming: 7 bases; junction bases outside the gene matches: 12. This CDR3 is 18 amino acids long. CDR3 nucleotides: TGCGCCAGCAGCCAAGATCCCGGGACAGGGGAATTCGTGAACACCATATATTTT. It is translated as CASSQDPGTGEFVNTIYF.

This clone was recorded once. The chain links TRBV19 to TRBJ1-5, with 7 positions matching TRBD1. CDR1 is LNHDA and CDR2 is SQIVND in the germline V gene (reference sequence). The V segment lost 6 bases and the J segment 4 bases; nucleotides outside the gene matches: 9. The length of the CDR3 is 15 residues. The CDR3, as DNA: TGTGCCAGTAGGAGAACAGGGGTATCAAATCAGCCCCAGCATTTT. It encodes CASRRTGVSNQPQHF.

J is TRBJ2-2 and V is TRBV11-3, with D unclear. Trimming cost V 5 bases and J 6 bases, with 10 bases left between them. The CDR3 runs to 13 residues. Looked up from germline, CDR1 is SGHNT and CDR2 is YENEEA. CDR3 residues: CASSLTQAGELFF. In DNA, the CDR3 is TGTGCCAGCAGCCTTACCCAGGCCGGGGAGCTGTTTTTT.

The chain is built from TRBV10-2 and TRBJ1-2; D gene ambiguous. With 0 bases removed from V and 7 bases from J, the gap between germline ends came to 15 bases. Germline assignment: CDR1 WSHSY and CDR2 SAAADI. The length of the CDR3 is 15 residues. CDR3 region: CASSESLGALAGYTF. The CDR3 DNA sequence: TGCGCCAGCAGTGAGTCGCTAGGAGCCCTGGCTGGCTACACCTTC.

The rearrangement joins TRBV7-9 to TRBJ1-1; TRBD1 matches at 11 bases. The CDR3 totals 15 residues. Germline V CDR1 and CDR2: SEHNR, FQNEAQ (reference sequence). The trim removed 4 bases at V and 4 bases at J, leaving 5 bases unmatched. CDR3 nucleotides: TGTGCCAGCAGCTACGTCGGGACAGGGGGCACTGAAGCTTTCTTT. It yields the protein CASSYVGTGGTEAFF.

The V call is TRBV6-5, the J call TRBJ2-4; 9 bases fit TRBD1. The V gene's germline CDR1 is MNHEY and CDR2 SVGAGI. The J segment lost 10 bases and the V segment lost 6 bases, leaving 10 bases of the junction unmatched. CDR3 length equals 14 residues. The CDR3 DNA is TGTGCCAGCAGGAGAGGACAGGGGCTCAAGATTCAGTACTTC. It encodes CASRRGQGLKIQYF.

The chain links TRBV11-1 to TRBJ1-1; 7 positions agree with TRBD1. The CDR3 is 12 amino acids. The ends lost 2 bases at V and 10 bases at J; junction bases unmatched: 4. Germline lookup yields CDR1 SGHAT and CDR2 FQDESV (reference sequence). This CDR3 reads CASSLTGQLAFF. In nucleotides, the CDR3 is TGTGCCAGCAGCTTAACGGGACAGTTAGCTTTCTTT.

The chain uses TRBV4-1 and TRBJ1-1; possible D gene TRBD1, 6 bases. The germline CDR1 and CDR2 sequences are MGHRA and YSYEKL. The CDR3 runs 13 residues. The V gene lost 4 bases and the J gene lost 7 bases, with 13 bases spanning the gap. CDR3 sequence: CASSLRDNVEAFF. Written as DNA, the CDR3 is TGCGCCAGCAGCCTCCGGGACAACGTTGAAGCTTTCTTT.

This chain connects TRBV7-8 to TRBJ2-7, with 8 bases matching TRBD2. There are 15 residues in the CDR3. After removal of 1 base from V and 3 bases from J, the junction contained 5 bases not matched to a gene. Per germline, CDR1 SGHVS and CDR2 FQNEAQ. The CDR3: CASSLGSGGHYEQYF. The DNA for the CDR3 is TGTGCCAGCAGCTTAGGGTCGGGGGGGCACTACGAGCAGTACTTC.